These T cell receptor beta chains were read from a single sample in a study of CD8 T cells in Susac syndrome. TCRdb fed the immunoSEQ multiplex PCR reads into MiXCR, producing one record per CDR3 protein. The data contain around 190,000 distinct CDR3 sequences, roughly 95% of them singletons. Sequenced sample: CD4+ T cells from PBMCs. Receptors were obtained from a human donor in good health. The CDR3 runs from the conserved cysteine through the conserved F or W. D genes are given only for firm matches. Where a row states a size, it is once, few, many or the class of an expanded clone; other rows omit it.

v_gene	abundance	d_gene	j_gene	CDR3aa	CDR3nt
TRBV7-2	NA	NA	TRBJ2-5	CASSLNAGGQETQYF	TGTGCCAGCAGCTTAAACGCAGGGGGGCAAGAGACCCAGTACTTC
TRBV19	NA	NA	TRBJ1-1	CASSIATPPNTEAFF	TGTGCCAGTAGTATAGCGACCCCTCCGAACACTGAAGCTTTCTTT
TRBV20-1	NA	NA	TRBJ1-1	CSVDRDSAAGTEAFF	TGCAGTGTCGACCGGGACTCGGCGGCGGGGACTGAAGCTTTCTTT
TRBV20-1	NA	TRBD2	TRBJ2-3	CSAKYSGRVGHTDTQYF	TGCAGTGCTAAATATAGCGGGAGAGTGGGGCACACAGATACGCAGTATTTT
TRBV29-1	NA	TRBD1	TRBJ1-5	CSVGGQGGQPQHF	TGCAGCGTTGGTGGACAGGGGGGACAGCCCCAGCATTTT
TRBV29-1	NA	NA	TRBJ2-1	CSARTSQTPTEQFF	TGCAGCGCCAGGACTTCACAAACACCCACGGAGCAGTTCTTC
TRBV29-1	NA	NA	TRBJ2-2	CSANWGTGELFF	TGCAGCGCCAACTGGGGGACCGGGGAGCTGTTTTTT
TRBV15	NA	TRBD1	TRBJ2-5	CATSREQGQGAGETQYF	TGTGCCACCAGCAGAGAACAAGGACAGGGGGCTGGGGAGACCCAGTACTTC
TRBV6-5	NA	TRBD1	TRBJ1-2	CASSSRTGANYGYTF	TGTGCCAGCAGTTCGAGGACAGGGGCTAACTATGGCTACACCTTC
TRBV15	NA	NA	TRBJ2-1	CATSSPPSHNEQFF	TGTGCCACCAGCAGCCCCCCCTCACACAATGAGCAGTTCTTC
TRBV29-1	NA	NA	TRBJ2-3	CSVGLGDTQYF	TGCAGCGTCGGACTGGGAGATACGCAGTATTTT
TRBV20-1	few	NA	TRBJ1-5	CSARTDSNQPQHF	TGCAGTGCTAGGACGGATAGCAATCAGCCCCAGCATTTT
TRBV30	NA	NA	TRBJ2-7	CAWSVRRQSSYEQYF	TGTGCCTGGAGTGTAAGGAGACAGAGCTCCTACGAGCAGTACTTC
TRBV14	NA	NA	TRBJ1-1	CASSQIRGSPEAFF	TGTGCCAGCAGCCAAATCAGAGGCAGCCCTGAAGCTTTCTTT
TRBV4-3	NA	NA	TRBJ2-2	CASSQGLAASGELFF	TGCGCCAGCAGCCAAGGGCTAGCCGCCTCCGGGGAGCTGTTTTTT